The 14 T cell receptor beta chains given below trace back to one sample, sequenced in a study of cytomegalovirus exposure and HLA in healthy donors. Primers for the PCR totalled 60 Vbeta and 13 Jbeta. The protocol was immunoSEQ multiplex PCR, while the TCRdb copy is restricted to in-frame clones and leaves out a portion. The repertoire consists of 130,000 to 150,000 clones, with around 77% occurring once and the leading ten covering 6.5% to 7%. The material sequenced was PBMCs. The receptors were gathered from a woman in her forties in good health and CMV-seropositive.

The sample holds one count of this clone. The CDR3 bases are TGTGCCAGCACCACCGGGACAGTTTATAATTCACCCCTCCACTTT. This gives the protein CASTTGTVYNSPLHF. The rearrangement links TRBV28 to TRBJ1-6, with 7 bases identical to TRBD1. V was clipped by 7 bases and J by 4 bases; unmatched bases: 7. The CDR3 has 15 residues. Germline CDR1 reads MDHEN; CDR2 reads SYDVKM. The variable domain in full, completed from reference TRBV28 and TRBJ1-6, reads DVKVTQSSRYLVKRTGEKVFLECVQDMDHENMFWYRQDPGLGLRLIYFSYDVKMKEKGDIPEGYSVSREKKERFSLILESASTNQTSMYLCASTTGTVYNSPLHFGNGTRLTVT.

This clone occurred once. J is TRBJ2-5 and V is TRBV7-2; 9 positions agree with TRBD2. This CDR3 region has 15 residues. Trimming at V came to 5 bases and at J to 4 bases, leaving 8 bases not matched to a gene. Looked up from germline, CDR1 is SGHTA and CDR2 is FQGNSA. CDR3 loop: CASSTRAGGVETQYF. The DNA of the CDR3 is TGTGCCAGCAGCACCCGAGCGGGGGGTGTAGAGACCCAGTACTTC.

The V call is TRBV19, the J call TRBJ1-6, with D maybe TRBD1 (6 bases). CDR3 length: 14 residues. Germline CDR1 and CDR2: LNHDA and SQIVND (reference sequence). The V gene lost 7 bases and the J gene lost 6 bases, with 13 bases spanning the gap. The CDR3 DNA sequence: TGTGCCAGTAAAGTTGCAGGGGCTAATTCACCCCTCCACTTT. This encodes CASKVAGANSPLHF.

The J gene is TRBJ1-5, the V gene TRBV15; D perhaps matches TRBD1 (5 bases). The V gene's germline CDR1 is LNHNV and CDR2 YYDKDF (reference sequence). V shed 7 bases and J shed 3 bases, with 10 bases lying between them. The CDR3 has 13 residues. CDR3 region: CATTRQYNQPQHF. CDR3 DNA: TGTGCCACCACCCGACAGTACAATCAGCCCCAGCATTTT.

The rearrangement joins TRBV2 to TRBJ1-1; 8 bases align to TRBD1. The junction had 4 bases not matched to a gene; V was cut back by 0 bases and J by 4 bases. Germline CDR1 SNHLY, CDR2 FYNNEI. The CDR3 spans 15 residues. The CDR3 here is CASSEATTGGTEAFF. CDR3 nucleotides: TGTGCCAGCAGTGAAGCCACTACAGGGGGCACTGAAGCTTTCTTT.

The V call is TRBV12-2, the J call TRBJ2-7; the D call of TRBD1 is as the table states it, not checked on the DNA. TRBV12-2 is a known pseudogene. The CDR3 is 15 amino acids. The DNA for the CDR3 is TGTGCAAGTCGCCTGGCGACAGGGCTCCTCTACGAGCAGTACTTC. Translating gives CASRLATGLLYEQYF.

In DNA form, the CDR3 reads TGTGCCAGCATTAACCAGGGGGCGACTAATGAAAAACTGTTTTTT. Translated, it gives CASINQGATNEKLFF. This chain links TRBV28 with TRBJ1-4; 8 bases agree with TRBD1. Germline values: CDR1 MDHEN, CDR2 SYDVKM. This CDR3 comprises 15 residues. The V gene end was trimmed by 7 bases and the J gene end by 2 bases; junction bases not matched to a gene: 6.

The chain links TRBV28 to TRBJ1-1; D might be TRBD1 (6 bases). Germline V gene data show CDR1 as MDHEN and CDR2 as SYDVKM. The length of the CDR3 is 19 residues. V was clipped by 3 bases and J by 3 bases, with 26 bases between them. DNA for the CDR3: TGTGCCAGCAGTTTCACTAAAACGAGTACAGGGATGGGGGACACTGAAGCTTTCTTT. This sequence encodes CASSFTKTSTGMGDTEAFF. Combining the CDR3 with reference TRBV28 and TRBJ1-1 gives the whole variable domain DVKVTQSSRYLVKRTGEKVFLECVQDMDHENMFWYRQDPGLGLRLIYFSYDVKMKEKGDIPEGYSVSREKKERFSLILESASTNQTSMYLCASSFTKTSTGMGDTEAFFGQGTRLTVV.

The chain combines TRBV18 with TRBJ2-3; 7 bases fit TRBD1. The CDR3 spans 20 residues. Unmatched junction bases numbered 25, after V lost 5 bases and J lost 5 bases. Germline V gene sequence: CDR1 KGHSH, CDR2 LQKENI. Here the CDR3 reads CASSSDRSILPAQGGDTQYF. CDR3 sequence (DNA): TGTGCCAGCTCATCGGACAGGTCGATACTTCCAGCACAGGGCGGAGATACGCAGTATTTT. The full variable domain, completed using reference TRBV18 and TRBJ2-3, is NAGVMQNPRHLVRRRGQEARLRCSPMKGHSHVYWYRQLPEEGLKFMVYLQKENIIDESGMPKERFSAEFPKEGPSILRIQQVVRGDSAAYFCASSSDRSILPAQGGDTQYFGPGTRLTVL.

The CDR3 DNA reads as TGCGCCAGCAGCTCGTCCAGACTCGGAGGAACGACTGAAGCTTTCTTT. Protein sequence: CASSSSRLGGTTEAFF. The J gene is TRBJ1-1, the V gene TRBV5-1; D unresolved. CDR3 length: 16 residues. Germline CDR1 SGHRS, CDR2 YFSETQ. Trimming left V 3 bases short and J 5 bases short, with 20 bases between.

This chain links TRBV29-1 with TRBJ1-3; 7 bases align to TRBD1. Per germline, CDR1 SQVTM and CDR2 ANQGSEA. Germline trimming cut 6 bases from V and 3 bases from J; bases unmatched to any gene: 8. There are 14 residues in the CDR3. DNA for the CDR3: TGCAGCGTGAGCCGAGGGGACAGTGGAAACACCATATATTTT. Translation gives CSVSRGDSGNTIYF.

The CDR3 bases are TGCGCCAGCAGCTCGGGACAGGGGGCGAACAATGAGCAGTTCTTC. Translated, it gives CASSSGQGANNEQFF. The J gene is TRBJ2-1, the V gene TRBV5-1; 12 bases match TRBD1. Trimming cost V 3 bases and J 5 bases; bases outside gene matches: 3. From germline, CDR1 is SGHRS and CDR2 YFSETQ. The CDR3 length is 15 residues.

The genes are TRBV6-5 and TRBJ1-1; TRBD1 matches 8 bases. This CDR3 is built from 15 residues. V was pared by 7 bases and J by 1 base, with 8 bases of the junction left unmatched. The germline CDR1 and CDR2 sequences are MNHEY and SVGAGI. The chain's CDR3 is CASKRGGQGNTEAFF. For the CDR3, the DNA is TGTGCCAGCAAGAGAGGAGGACAGGGGAACACTGAAGCTTTCTTT.

V gene TRBV28 combines with J gene TRBJ1-5, with D maybe TRBD1 (5 bases). The CDR3 sequence is 15 residues long. V shed 2 bases and J shed 6 bases, with 14 bases lying between them. CDR1 is MDHEN and CDR2 is SYDVKM in the germline V gene. CDR3 DNA sequence: TGTGCCAGCAGTTTAGCGGACACGGGGGGTCAGCCCCAGCATTTT. This codes for CASSLADTGGQPQHF.